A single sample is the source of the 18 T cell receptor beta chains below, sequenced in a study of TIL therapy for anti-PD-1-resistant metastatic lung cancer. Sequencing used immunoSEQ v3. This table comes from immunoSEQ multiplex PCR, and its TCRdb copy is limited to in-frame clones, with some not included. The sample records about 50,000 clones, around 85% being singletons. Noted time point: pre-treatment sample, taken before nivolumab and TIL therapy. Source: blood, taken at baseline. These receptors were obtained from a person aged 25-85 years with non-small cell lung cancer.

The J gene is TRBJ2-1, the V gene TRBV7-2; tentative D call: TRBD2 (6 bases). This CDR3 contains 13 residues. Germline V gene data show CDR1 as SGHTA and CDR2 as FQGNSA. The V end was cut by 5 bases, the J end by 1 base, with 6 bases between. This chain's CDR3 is CASSGGSYNEQFF. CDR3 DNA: TGTGCCAGCAGCGGGGGGTCCTACAATGAGCAGTTCTTC.

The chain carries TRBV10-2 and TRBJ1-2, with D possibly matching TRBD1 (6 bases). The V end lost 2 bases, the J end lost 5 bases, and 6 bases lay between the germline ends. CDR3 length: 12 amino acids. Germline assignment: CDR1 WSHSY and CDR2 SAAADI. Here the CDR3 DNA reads TGCGCCAGCAGTGAGCAGGGGTATGGCTACACCTTC. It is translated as CASSEQGYGYTF.

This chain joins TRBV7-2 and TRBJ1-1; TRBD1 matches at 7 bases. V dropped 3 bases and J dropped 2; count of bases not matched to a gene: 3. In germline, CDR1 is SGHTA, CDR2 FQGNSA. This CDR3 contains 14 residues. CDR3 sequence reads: CASSLGTANTEAFF. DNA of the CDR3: TGTGCCAGCAGCTTGGGGACAGCTAACACTGAAGCTTTCTTT.

The DNA of the CDR3 is TGTGCCAGCTCACCAGGGACAGGGGGGCATCAGCCCCAGCATTTT. This codes for CASSPGTGGHQPQHF. The chain has TRBV18 and TRBJ1-5; the match to TRBD1 covers 11 bases. With V trimmed by 2 bases and J by 5 bases, 2 bases remained unmatched. Germline V gene data show CDR1 as KGHSH and CDR2 as LQKENI. This CDR3 comprises 15 residues.

The CDR3 DNA is TGTGCCAGCAGCTTAGGTGGCAGCATGAACACTGAAGCTTTCTTT. Residues: CASSLGGSMNTEAFF. The chain is built from TRBV11-2 and TRBJ1-1; D remains unclear. The V gene's germline CDR1 is SGHAT and CDR2 FQNNGV. Trimming removed 1 base from V and 0 bases from J, with 9 bases in between. This CDR3 comprises 15 residues.

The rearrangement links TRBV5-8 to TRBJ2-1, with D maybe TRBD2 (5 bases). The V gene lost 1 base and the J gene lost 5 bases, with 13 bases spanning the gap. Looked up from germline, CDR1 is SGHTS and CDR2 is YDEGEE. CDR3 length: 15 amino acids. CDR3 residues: CASSLSGKRNNEQFF. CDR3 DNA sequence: TGTGCCAGCAGCTTGTCCGGGAAAAGAAACAATGAGCAGTTCTTC.

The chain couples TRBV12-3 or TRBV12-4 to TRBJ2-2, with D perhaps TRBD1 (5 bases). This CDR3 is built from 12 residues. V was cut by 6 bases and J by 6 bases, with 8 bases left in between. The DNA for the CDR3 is TGTGCCAGCAGCCCCAGGGCCGGGGAGCTGTTTTTT. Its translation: CASSPRAGELFF.

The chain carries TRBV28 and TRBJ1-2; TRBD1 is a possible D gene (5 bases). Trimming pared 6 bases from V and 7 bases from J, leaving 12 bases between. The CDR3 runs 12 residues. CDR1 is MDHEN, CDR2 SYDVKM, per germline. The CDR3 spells CASSPPGGGYTF. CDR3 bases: TGTGCCAGCAGCCCGCCCGGGGGTGGCTACACCTTC.

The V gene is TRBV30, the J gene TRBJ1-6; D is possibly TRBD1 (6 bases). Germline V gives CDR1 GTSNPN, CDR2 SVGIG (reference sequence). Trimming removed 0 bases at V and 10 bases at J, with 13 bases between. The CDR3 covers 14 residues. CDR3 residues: CAWSVAAGQSPLHF. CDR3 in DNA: TGTGCCTGGAGTGTAGCGGCTGGACAGTCACCCCTCCACTTT.

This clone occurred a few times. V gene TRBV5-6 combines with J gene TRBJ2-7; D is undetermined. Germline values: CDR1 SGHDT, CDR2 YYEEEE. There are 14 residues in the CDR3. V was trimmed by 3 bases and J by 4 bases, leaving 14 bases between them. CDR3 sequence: CASSWARLRYEQYF. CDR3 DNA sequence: TGTGCCAGCAGCTGGGCTAGACTGCGATACGAGCAGTACTTC.

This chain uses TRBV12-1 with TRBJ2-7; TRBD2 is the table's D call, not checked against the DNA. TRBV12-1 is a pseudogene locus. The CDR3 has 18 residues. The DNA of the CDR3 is TGTGCCAGCAGCTCCACCACCTGGGGGACTAGCGGAAACTACGAGCAGTACTTC. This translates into CASSSTTWGTSGNYEQYF.

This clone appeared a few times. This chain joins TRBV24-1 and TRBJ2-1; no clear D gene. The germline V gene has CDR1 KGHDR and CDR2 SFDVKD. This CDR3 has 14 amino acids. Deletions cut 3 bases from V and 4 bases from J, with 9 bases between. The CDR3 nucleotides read TGTGCCACCAGTGATGTCTACAGTTACAATGAGCAGTTCTTC. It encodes CATSDVYSYNEQFF.

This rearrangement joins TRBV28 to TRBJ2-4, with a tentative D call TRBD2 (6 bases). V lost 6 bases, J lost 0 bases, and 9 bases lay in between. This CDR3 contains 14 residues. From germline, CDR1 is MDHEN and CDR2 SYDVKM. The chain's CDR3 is CASREGLAKNIQYF. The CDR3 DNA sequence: TGTGCCAGCAGGGAGGGACTAGCCAAAAACATTCAGTACTTC.

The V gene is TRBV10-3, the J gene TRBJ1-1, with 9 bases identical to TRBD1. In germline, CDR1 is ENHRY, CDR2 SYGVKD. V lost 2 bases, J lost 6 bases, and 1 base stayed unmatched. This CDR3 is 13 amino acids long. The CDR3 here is CAISERQGAEAFF. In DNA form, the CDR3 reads TGTGCCATCAGTGAGAGACAGGGGGCTGAAGCTTTCTTT.

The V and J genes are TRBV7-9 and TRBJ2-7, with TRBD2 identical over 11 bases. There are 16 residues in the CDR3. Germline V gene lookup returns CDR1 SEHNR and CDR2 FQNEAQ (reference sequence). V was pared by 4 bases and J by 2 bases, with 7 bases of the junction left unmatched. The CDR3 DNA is TGTGCCAGCAGCTCGGGACTAGCGGTTAGACCCTACGAGCAGTACTTC. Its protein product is CASSSGLAVRPYEQYF. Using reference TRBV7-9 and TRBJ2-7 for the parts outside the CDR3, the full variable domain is DTGVSQNPRHKITKRGQNVTFRCDPISEHNRLYWYRQTLGQGPEFLTYFQNEAQLEKSRLLSDRFSAERPKGSFSTLEIQRTEQGDSAMYLCASSSGLAVRPYEQYFGPGTRLTVT.

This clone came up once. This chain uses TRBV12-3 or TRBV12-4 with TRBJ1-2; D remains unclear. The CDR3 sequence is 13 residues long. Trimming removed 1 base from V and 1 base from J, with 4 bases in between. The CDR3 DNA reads TGTGCCAGCAGTTTAGACAGTAACTATGGCTACACCTTC. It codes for CASSLDSNYGYTF.

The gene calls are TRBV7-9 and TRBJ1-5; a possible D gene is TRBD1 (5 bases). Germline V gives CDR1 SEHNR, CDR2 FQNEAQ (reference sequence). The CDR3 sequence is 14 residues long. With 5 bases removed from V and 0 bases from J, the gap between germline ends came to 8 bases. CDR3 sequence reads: CASSQQDSNQPQHF. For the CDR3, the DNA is TGTGCCAGCAGCCAACAGGATAGCAATCAGCCCCAGCATTTT.

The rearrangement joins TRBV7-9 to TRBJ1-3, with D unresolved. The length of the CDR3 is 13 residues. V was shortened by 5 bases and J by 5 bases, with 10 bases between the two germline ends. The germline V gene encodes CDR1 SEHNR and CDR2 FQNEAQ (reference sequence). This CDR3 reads CASSNDRRNTIYF. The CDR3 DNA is TGTGCCAGCAGCAATGACCGCCGAAACACCATATATTTT.